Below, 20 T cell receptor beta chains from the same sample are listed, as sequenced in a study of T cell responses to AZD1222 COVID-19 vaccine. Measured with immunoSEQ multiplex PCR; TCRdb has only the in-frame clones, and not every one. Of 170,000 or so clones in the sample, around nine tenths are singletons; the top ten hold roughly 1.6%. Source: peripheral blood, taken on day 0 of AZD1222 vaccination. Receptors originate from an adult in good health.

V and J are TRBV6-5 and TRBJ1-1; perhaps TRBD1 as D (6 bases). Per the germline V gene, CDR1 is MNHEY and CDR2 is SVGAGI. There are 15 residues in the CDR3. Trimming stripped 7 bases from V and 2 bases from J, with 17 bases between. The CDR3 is CASTLRTDSNTEAFF. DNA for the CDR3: TGTGCCAGCACCTTGAGGACAGACTCTAACACTGAAGCTTTCTTT.

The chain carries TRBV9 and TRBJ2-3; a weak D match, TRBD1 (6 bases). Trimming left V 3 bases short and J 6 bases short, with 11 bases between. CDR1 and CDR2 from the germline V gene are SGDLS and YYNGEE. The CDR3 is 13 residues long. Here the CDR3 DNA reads TGTGCCAGCAGCGCTACAGGGCCCGATACGCAGTATTTT. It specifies CASSATGPDTQYF.

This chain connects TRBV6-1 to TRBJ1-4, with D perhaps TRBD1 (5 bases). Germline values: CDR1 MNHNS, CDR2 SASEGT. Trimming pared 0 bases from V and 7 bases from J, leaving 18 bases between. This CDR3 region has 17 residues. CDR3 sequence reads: CASSEASGNIDSEKLFF. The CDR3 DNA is TGTGCCAGCAGTGAAGCGTCAGGGAACATCGACAGTGAAAAACTGTTTTTT.

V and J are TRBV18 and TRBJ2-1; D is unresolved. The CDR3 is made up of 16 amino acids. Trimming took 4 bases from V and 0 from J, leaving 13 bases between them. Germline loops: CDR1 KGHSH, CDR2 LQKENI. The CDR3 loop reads CASSRPPGLSYNEQFF. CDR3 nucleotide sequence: TGTGCCAGCTCACGCCCACCAGGCCTCTCCTACAATGAGCAGTTCTTC.

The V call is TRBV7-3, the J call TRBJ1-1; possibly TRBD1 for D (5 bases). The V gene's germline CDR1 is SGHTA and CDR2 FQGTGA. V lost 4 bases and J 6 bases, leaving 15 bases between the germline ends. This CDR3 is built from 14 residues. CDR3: CASSSSQGGAEAFF. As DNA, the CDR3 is TGTGCCAGCAGCTCCTCCCAGGGCGGGGCTGAAGCTTTCTTT.

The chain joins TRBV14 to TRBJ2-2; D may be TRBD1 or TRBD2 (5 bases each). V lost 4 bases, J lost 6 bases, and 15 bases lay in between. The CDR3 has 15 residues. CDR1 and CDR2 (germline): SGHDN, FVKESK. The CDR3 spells CASSPMGPTAGELFF. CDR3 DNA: TGTGCCAGCAGCCCGATGGGACCCACAGCCGGGGAGCTGTTTTTT.

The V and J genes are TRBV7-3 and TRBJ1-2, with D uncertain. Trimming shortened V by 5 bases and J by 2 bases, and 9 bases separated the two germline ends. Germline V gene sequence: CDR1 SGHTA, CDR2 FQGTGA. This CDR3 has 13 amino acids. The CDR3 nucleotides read TGTGCCAGCAGCCTGGACTCAAACTATGGCTACACCTTC. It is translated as CASSLDSNYGYTF.

CDR3 sequence (DNA): TGTGCCATCAGCTCGGGACTAGCGGGTCCCAAGTACGAGCAGTACTTC. Its protein product is CAISSGLAGPKYEQYF. The chain carries TRBV10-3 and TRBJ2-7, with TRBD2 matching over 12 bases. The V segment lost 6 bases and the J segment 4 bases; nucleotides outside the gene matches: 10. The CDR3 runs to 16 residues. The germline gives CDR1 ENHRY, CDR2 SYGVKD.

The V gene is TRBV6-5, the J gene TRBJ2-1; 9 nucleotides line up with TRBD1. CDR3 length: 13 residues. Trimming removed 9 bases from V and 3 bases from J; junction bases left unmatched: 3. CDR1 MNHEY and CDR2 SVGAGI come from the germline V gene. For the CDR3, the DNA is TGTGCCAGTGACAGGGGGTACTACAATGAGCAGTTCTTC. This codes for CASDRGYYNEQFF.

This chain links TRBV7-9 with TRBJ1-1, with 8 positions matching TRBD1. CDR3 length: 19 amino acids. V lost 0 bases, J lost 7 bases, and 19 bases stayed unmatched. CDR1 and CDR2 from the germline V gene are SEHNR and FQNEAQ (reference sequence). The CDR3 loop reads CASSLAGFGRDRGAREAFF. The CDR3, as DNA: TGTGCCAGCAGCTTAGCTGGATTTGGGAGAGACAGGGGTGCTCGTGAAGCTTTCTTT.

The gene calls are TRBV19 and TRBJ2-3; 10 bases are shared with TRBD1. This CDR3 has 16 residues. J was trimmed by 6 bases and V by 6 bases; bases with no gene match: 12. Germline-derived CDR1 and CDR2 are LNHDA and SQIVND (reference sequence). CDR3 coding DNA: TGTGCCAGTAGCCCCTATCCGGGACAGGGGTCTGATACGCAGTATTTT. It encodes CASSPYPGQGSDTQYF.

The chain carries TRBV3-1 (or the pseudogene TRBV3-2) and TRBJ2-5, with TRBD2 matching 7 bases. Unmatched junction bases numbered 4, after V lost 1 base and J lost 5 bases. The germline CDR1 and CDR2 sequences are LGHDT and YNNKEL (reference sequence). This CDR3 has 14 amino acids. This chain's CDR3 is CASSQALGGETQYF. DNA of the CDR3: TGTGCCAGCAGCCAAGCACTGGGGGGGGAGACCCAGTACTTC.

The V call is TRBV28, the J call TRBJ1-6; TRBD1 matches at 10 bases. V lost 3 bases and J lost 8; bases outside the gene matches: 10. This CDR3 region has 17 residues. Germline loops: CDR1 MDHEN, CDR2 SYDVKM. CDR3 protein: CASSLRGLGTGDSPLHF. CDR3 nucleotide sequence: TGTGCCAGCAGTTTGAGGGGTTTGGGGACAGGGGATTCACCCCTCCACTTT.

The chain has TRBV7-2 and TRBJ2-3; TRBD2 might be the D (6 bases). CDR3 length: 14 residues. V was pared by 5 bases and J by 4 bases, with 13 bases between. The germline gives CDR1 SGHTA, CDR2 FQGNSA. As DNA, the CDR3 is TGTGCCAGCAGCCCATCACCGGGGGCAGATACGCAGTATTTT. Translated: CASSPSPGADTQYF.

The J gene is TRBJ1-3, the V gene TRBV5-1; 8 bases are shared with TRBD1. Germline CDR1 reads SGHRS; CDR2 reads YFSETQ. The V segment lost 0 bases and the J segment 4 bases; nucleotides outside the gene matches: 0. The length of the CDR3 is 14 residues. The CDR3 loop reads CASSLGQGGNTIYF. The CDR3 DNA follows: TGCGCCAGCAGCTTGGGACAGGGGGGAAACACCATATATTTT.

The CDR3 loop is CAWSERARTEAFF. CDR3 coding DNA: TGTGCCTGGAGTGAGCGGGCCCGAACTGAAGCTTTCTTT. The chain has TRBV30 and TRBJ1-1, with D uncertain. CDR3 length: 13 amino acids. Per the germline V gene, CDR1 is GTSNPN and CDR2 is SVGIG (reference sequence). Trimming shortened V by 1 base and J by 5 bases, and 11 bases separated the two germline ends.

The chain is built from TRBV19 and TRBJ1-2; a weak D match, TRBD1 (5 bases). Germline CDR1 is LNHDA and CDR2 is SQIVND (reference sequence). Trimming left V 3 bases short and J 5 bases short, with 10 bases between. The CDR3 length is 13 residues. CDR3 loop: CASSMKGTYGYTF. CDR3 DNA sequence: TGTGCCAGTAGTATGAAGGGGACGTATGGCTACACCTTC.

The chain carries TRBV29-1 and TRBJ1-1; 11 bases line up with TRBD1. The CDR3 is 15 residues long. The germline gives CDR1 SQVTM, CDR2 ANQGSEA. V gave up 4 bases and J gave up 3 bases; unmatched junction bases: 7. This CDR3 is CSVGSPGQGDTEAFF. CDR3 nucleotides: TGCAGCGTTGGGTCTCCGGGACAGGGGGACACTGAAGCTTTCTTT. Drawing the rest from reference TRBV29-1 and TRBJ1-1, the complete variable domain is SAVISQKPSRDICQRGTSLTIQCQVDSQVTMMFWYRQQPGQSLTLIATANQGSEATYESGFVIDKFPISRPNLTFSTLTVSNMSPEDSSIYLCSVGSPGQGDTEAFFGQGTRLTVV.

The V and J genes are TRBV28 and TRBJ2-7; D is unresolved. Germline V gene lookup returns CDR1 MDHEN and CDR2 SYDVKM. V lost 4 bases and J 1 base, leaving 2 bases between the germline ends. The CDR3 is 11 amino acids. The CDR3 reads CASSSSYEQYF. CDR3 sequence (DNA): TGTGCCAGCAGTTCATCCTACGAGCAGTACTTC. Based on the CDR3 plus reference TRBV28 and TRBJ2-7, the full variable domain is DVKVTQSSRYLVKRTGEKVFLECVQDMDHENMFWYRQDPGLGLRLIYFSYDVKMKEKGDIPEGYSVSREKKERFSLILESASTNQTSMYLCASSSSYEQYFGPGTRLTVT.

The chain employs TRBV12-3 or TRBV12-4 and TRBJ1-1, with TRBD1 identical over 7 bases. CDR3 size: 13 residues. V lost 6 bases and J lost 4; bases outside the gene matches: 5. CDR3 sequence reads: CASSRQGGTEAFF. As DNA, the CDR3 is TGTGCCAGCAGCAGACAGGGCGGCACTGAAGCTTTCTTT.